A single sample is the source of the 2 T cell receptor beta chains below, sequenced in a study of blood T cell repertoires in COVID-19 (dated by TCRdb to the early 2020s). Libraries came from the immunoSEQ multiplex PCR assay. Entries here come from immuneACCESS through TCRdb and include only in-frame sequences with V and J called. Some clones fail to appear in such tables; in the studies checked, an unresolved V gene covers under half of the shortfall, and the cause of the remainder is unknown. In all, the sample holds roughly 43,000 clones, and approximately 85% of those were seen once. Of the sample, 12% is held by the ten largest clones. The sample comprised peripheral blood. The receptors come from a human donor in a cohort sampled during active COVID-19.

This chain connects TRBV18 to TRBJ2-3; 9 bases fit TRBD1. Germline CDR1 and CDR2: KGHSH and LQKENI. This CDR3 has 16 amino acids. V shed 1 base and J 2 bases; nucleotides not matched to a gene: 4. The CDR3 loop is CASSPRGTGSTDTQYF. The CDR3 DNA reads TGTGCCAGCTCACCACGCGGGACAGGGTCCACAGATACGCAGTATTTT.

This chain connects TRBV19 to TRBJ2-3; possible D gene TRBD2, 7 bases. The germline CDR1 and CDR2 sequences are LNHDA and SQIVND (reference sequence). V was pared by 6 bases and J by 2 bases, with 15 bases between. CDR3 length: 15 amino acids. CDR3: CASRGRGGYTDTQYF. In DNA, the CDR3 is TGTGCCAGTAGGGGCAGGGGAGGGTACACAGATACGCAGTATTTT.